The 32 T cell receptor beta chains below come from one sample, sequenced in a study of blood T cell repertoires in COVID-19. Measured with immunoSEQ multiplex PCR; TCRdb has only the in-frame clones, and not every one. This table has approximately 300,000 clones, 80% to 95% appearing once. The specimen sequenced was PBMCs or T cells enriched from blood (not recorded which). The receptors stem from a woman in her 30s who had recovered from COVID-19.

This rearrangement joins TRBV24-1 to TRBJ1-2, with D uncertain. With 5 bases removed from V and 3 bases from J, the gap between germline ends came to 6 bases. The CDR3 extends over 12 amino acids. Germline V gene data show CDR1 as KGHDR and CDR2 as SFDVKD. The CDR3 here is CATSGADYGYTF. The CDR3 DNA follows: TGTGCCACCAGTGGGGCAGACTATGGCTACACCTTC.

This chain uses TRBV7-9 with TRBJ2-7; a possible D gene is TRBD2 (5 bases). Trimming cost V 4 bases and J 6 bases, with 16 bases left between them. CDR1 and CDR2 (germline): SEHNR, FQNEAQ (reference sequence). This CDR3 has 14 amino acids. The CDR3, as DNA: TGTGCCAGCAGCTACACATCGTGGACTTCCGAGCAGTACTTC. Its translation: CASSYTSWTSEQYF. The full variable domain, its missing parts supplied by reference TRBV7-9 and TRBJ2-7, is DTGVSQNPRHKITKRGQNVTFRCDPISEHNRLYWYRQTLGQGPEFLTYFQNEAQLEKSRLLSDRFSAERPKGSFSTLEIQRTEQGDSAMYLCASSYTSWTSEQYFGPGTRLTVT.

V usage is TRBV3-1 (or the pseudogene TRBV3-2) and J usage is TRBJ1-2; tentatively, D is TRBD1 (6 bases). Germline V gene data show CDR1 as LGHDT and CDR2 as YNNKEL (reference sequence). V was cut by 0 bases and J by 4 bases, with 9 bases left in between. The CDR3 totals 14 residues. The CDR3: CASSQEGRGYGYTF. The CDR3 DNA is TGTGCCAGCAGCCAAGAGGGCAGGGGCTATGGCTACACCTTC.

The rearrangement joins TRBV30 to TRBJ1-1; no clear D. V gave up 1 base and J gave up 4 bases, with 10 bases separating them. CDR3 length: 13 amino acids. The germline V gene has CDR1 GTSNPN and CDR2 SVGIG (reference sequence). Here the CDR3 DNA reads TGTGCCTGGAGTGCCCTCGGCGGCACTGAAGCTTTCTTT. It codes for CAWSALGGTEAFF.

J is TRBJ1-2 and V is TRBV19; unclear D gene. Trimming took 9 bases from V and 2 from J, leaving 10 bases between them. Germline loops: CDR1 LNHDA, CDR2 SQIVND (reference sequence). The CDR3 has 12 amino acids. The CDR3 reads CASPGRNYGYTF. CDR3 in DNA: TGTGCCAGCCCCGGGAGAAACTATGGCTACACCTTC.

There are a few counts of this clone. The chain links TRBV28 to TRBJ2-7; 8 nucleotides match TRBD1. Germline CDR1 reads MDHEN; CDR2 reads SYDVKM. V shed 8 bases and J 0 bases; nucleotides not matched to a gene: 9. CDR3 length: 15 amino acids. CDR3 loop: CASPRTGTGSYEQYF. The CDR3 nucleotides read TGTGCCAGCCCCAGGACAGGGACCGGCTCCTACGAGCAGTACTTC.

This sequence joins TRBV10-1 and TRBJ2-1; 10 bases map to TRBD1. Unmatched junction bases numbered 10, after V lost 3 bases and J lost 8 bases. In germline, CDR1 is WNHNN, CDR2 SYGVQD (reference sequence). The CDR3 spans 16 residues. The DNA of the CDR3 is TGCGCCAGCAGTGAACACCGGGACAGGGGAAAGTATGAGCAGTTCTTC. Translation: CASSEHRDRGKYEQFF.

The chain is built from TRBV6-1 and TRBJ2-7, with TRBD1 identical over 9 bases. This CDR3 has 15 amino acids. Per the germline V gene, CDR1 is MNHNS and CDR2 is SASEGT. The ends lost 7 bases at V and 0 bases at J; junction bases unmatched: 7. CDR3: CASNNRTGVSYEQYF. The CDR3 DNA follows: TGTGCCAGCAACAACCGGACAGGGGTCTCCTACGAGCAGTACTTC.

In this sample, this clone turned up a few times. This chain links TRBV5-1 with TRBJ1-5; the match to TRBD1 covers 10 bases. After removal of 4 bases from V and 4 bases from J, the junction contained 5 bases not matched to a gene. The CDR3 totals 15 residues. Germline V gene lookup returns CDR1 SGHRS and CDR2 YFSETQ. As DNA, the CDR3 is TGCGCCAGCAGCCGAGAGGGACAGGGGAATCAGCCCCAGCATTTT. This gives the protein CASSREGQGNQPQHF.

The genes are TRBV3-1 (or the pseudogene TRBV3-2) and TRBJ2-3; 7 bases are a match to TRBD2. The V segment lost 4 bases and the J segment 7 bases; nucleotides outside the gene matches: 11. Germline CDR1 and CDR2: LGHDT and YNNKEL (reference sequence). The CDR3 spans 15 residues. CDR3 sequence reads: CASSPPSSGLNTQYF. The CDR3 nucleotides are TGTGCCAGCAGCCCCCCCTCTAGCGGACTTAATACGCAGTATTTT.

Here the CDR3 DNA reads TGTGCCACCACGGAGGTCGTCAGTGGGAACTATGGCTACACCTTC. Residues: CATTEVVSGNYGYTF. The rearrangement uses TRBV28 and TRBJ1-2; D is uncertain. V lost 10 bases and J lost 2, with 20 bases in between. Germline CDR1 reads MDHEN; CDR2 reads SYDVKM. CDR3 length: 15 residues.

V gene TRBV6-5 combines with J gene TRBJ1-3; 9 positions agree with TRBD1. J was trimmed by 4 bases and V by 7 bases; bases with no gene match: 8. Germline values: CDR1 MNHEY, CDR2 SVGAGI. The CDR3 is made up of 15 amino acids. The CDR3 reads CASTRQGVQGNTIYF. CDR3 bases: TGTGCCAGCACTAGACAGGGGGTACAAGGAAACACCATATATTTT.

The chain recombines TRBV5-6 with TRBJ2-7; a possible D gene is TRBD2 (5 bases). There are 13 residues in the CDR3. V shed 4 bases and J shed 6 bases, with 14 bases lying between them. Germline values: CDR1 SGHDT, CDR2 YYEEEE. The CDR3 coding sequence is TGTGCCAGCAGCACACTCGCGGGTGGCGAGCAGTACTTC. Residues: CASSTLAGGEQYF. The whole variable domain, filled in from reference TRBV5-6 and TRBJ2-7, reads DAGVTQSPTHLIKTRGQQVTLRCSPKSGHDTVSWYQQALGQGPQFIFQYYEEEERQRGNFPDRFSGHQFPNYSSELNVNALLLGDSALYLCASSTLAGGEQYFGPGTRLTVT.

CDR3 sequence: CASSLTGGVRDTEAFF. DNA for the CDR3: TGTGCCAGCTCACTTACAGGGGGCGTAAGGGACACTGAAGCTTTCTTT. This rearrangement joins TRBV18 to TRBJ1-1; 9 positions agree with TRBD1. J gave up 3 bases and V 4 bases, and 9 bases lay outside the gene matches. The CDR3 has 16 residues. Germline V gene data show CDR1 as KGHSH and CDR2 as LQKENI.

The chain combines TRBV7-9 with TRBJ1-1; D is undetermined. Trimming cost V 7 bases and J 7 bases, with 19 bases left between them. CDR3 size: 14 residues. Looked up from germline, CDR1 is SEHNR and CDR2 is FQNEAQ (reference sequence). CDR3 bases: TGTGCCAGCACCTATCCGGGGAAGGTTGATGAAGCTTTCTTT. Its translation: CASTYPGKVDEAFF.

The chain is built from TRBV11-2 and TRBJ2-7; D possibly corresponds to TRBD1 (6 bases). The germline gives CDR1 SGHAT, CDR2 FQNNGV. V gave up 4 bases and J gave up 0 bases, with 13 bases separating them. The CDR3 totals 15 residues. Written as DNA, the CDR3 is TGTGCCAGCAGCTCTCGATTGACAGGCTCCTACGAGCAGTACTTC. The encoded protein is CASSSRLTGSYEQYF.

The chain has TRBV7-3 and TRBJ2-1; 7 bases match TRBD2. CDR1 and CDR2 from the germline V gene are SGHTA and FQGTGA. The CDR3 sequence is 13 residues long. The ends lost 2 bases at V and 5 bases at J; junction bases unmatched: 0. CDR3 sequence (DNA): TGTGCCAGCAGCTTAGCGGGAGACAATGAGCAGTTCTTC. This gives the protein CASSLAGDNEQFF.

The V gene is TRBV28, the J gene TRBJ2-7, with a tentative D call TRBD2 (5 bases). In germline, CDR1 is MDHEN, CDR2 SYDVKM. CDR3 length: 13 residues. The ends were cut back, 2 bases at V and 4 bases at J, with 9 bases in the middle. For the CDR3, the DNA is TGTGCCAGCAGTTTAGGGGAGTGGTACGAGCAGTACTTC. It translates to CASSLGEWYEQYF. The whole variable domain, remainder taken from reference TRBV28 and TRBJ2-7, is DVKVTQSSRYLVKRTGEKVFLECVQDMDHENMFWYRQDPGLGLRLIYFSYDVKMKEKGDIPEGYSVSREKKERFSLILESASTNQTSMYLCASSLGEWYEQYFGPGTRLTVT.

The chain combines TRBV7-8 with TRBJ2-7, with D unclear. The germline CDR1 and CDR2 sequences are SGHVS and FQNEAQ. The CDR3 runs 16 residues. Trimming took off 2 bases at V and 0 bases at J, with 14 bases between the two ends. The CDR3 nucleotides are TGTGCCAGCAGCTTACAGGCAGCTCGAATCTCCTACGAGCAGTACTTC. Its protein product is CASSLQAARISYEQYF.

The rearrangement links TRBV6-2 or TRBV6-3 to TRBJ1-1; D gene unclear. CDR1 is MNHEY, CDR2 SVGEGT, per germline. The CDR3 has 13 amino acids. Trimming took off 6 bases at V and 1 base at J, with 9 bases between the two ends. The CDR3, as DNA: TGTGCCAGCAGCTTTGGAGGGAACACTGAAGCTTTCTTT. As protein: CASSFGGNTEAFF.

The genes are TRBV27 and TRBJ2-1; D is possibly TRBD2 (7 bases). The CDR3 runs to 17 residues. V was cut by 6 bases and J by 10 bases, with 28 bases left in between. Germline CDR1 MNHEY, CDR2 SMNVEV (reference sequence). Here the CDR3 reads CASRLEGGNLGGSEQFF. The CDR3 nucleotides read TGTGCCAGCAGACTCGAGGGGGGTAATCTTGGCGGGAGCGAGCAGTTCTTC.

The chain employs TRBV28 and TRBJ1-6; possibly TRBD1 for D (6 bases). The germline V gene has CDR1 MDHEN and CDR2 SYDVKM. V was cut by 5 bases and J by 8 bases, with 16 bases left in between. CDR3 size: 15 residues. This CDR3 reads CASSVNRVGYSPLHF. The CDR3 DNA is TGTGCCAGCAGTGTAAACAGGGTCGGGTATTCACCCCTCCACTTT.

The CDR3 DNA reads as TGTGCCAGCAGCTTAGAACTAAACACTGAAGCTTTCTTT. Translating gives CASSLELNTEAFF. This chain uses TRBV7-2 with TRBJ1-1; no definite D call. Trimming took off 1 base at V and 2 bases at J, with 5 bases between the two ends. CDR1 SGHTA and CDR2 FQGNSA come from the germline V gene. CDR3 length: 13 residues.

J is TRBJ2-5 and V is TRBV18, with 9 nucleotides matching TRBD1. The J segment lost 2 bases and the V segment lost 3 bases, leaving 7 bases of the junction unmatched. Germline lookup yields CDR1 KGHSH and CDR2 LQKENI. The CDR3 is 16 residues long. CDR3 DNA sequence: TGTGCCAGCTCACCCCGGGACAGGGTATTTCAAGAGACCCAGTACTTC. The encoded protein is CASSPRDRVFQETQYF.

V is TRBV5-4 and J is TRBJ2-2; 8 positions agree with TRBD1. The CDR3 runs 17 residues. V gave up 0 bases and J gave up 7 bases; unmatched junction bases: 11. CDR1 SGHNT and CDR2 YYREEE come from the germline V gene (reference sequence). The CDR3 DNA reads as TGTGCCAGCAGCTTGGTAGGCGCAGGGGGCTCGGGCGGGGAGCTGTTTTTT. Amino acids: CASSLVGAGGSGGELFF.

The gene calls are TRBV19 and TRBJ1-4; D gene ambiguous. Germline V lookup: CDR1 LNHDA, CDR2 SQIVND (reference sequence). Trimming took 3 bases from V and 4 from J, leaving 3 bases between them. The CDR3 loop spans 12 amino acids. CDR3 loop: CASSIGNEKLFF. In DNA, the CDR3 is TGTGCCAGTAGTATCGGTAATGAAAAACTGTTTTTT.

Comments on this clone: The same CDR3 can be traced to other DNA sequences in this sample. The chain couples TRBV3-1 (or the pseudogene TRBV3-2) to TRBJ1-1; the D is unclear. The CDR3 is 14 residues long. From germline, CDR1 is LGHDT and CDR2 YNNKEL (reference sequence). V lost 1 base and J lost 5, with 11 bases in between. The CDR3 loop reads CASSQGRGGTEAFF. In DNA, the CDR3 is TGTGCCAGCAGCCAAGGGCGGGGAGGGACTGAAGCTTTCTTT.

This sequence joins TRBV9 and TRBJ1-2, with a possible D match to TRBD1 (6 bases). V lost 2 bases and J lost 8, with 22 bases in between. The CDR3 is made up of 16 amino acids. CDR1 is SGDLS, CDR2 YYNGEE, per germline. The CDR3 DNA reads TGTGCCAGCAGCGTGGGGCTGGACAGCGGGATAAGCGGCTACACCTTC. Residues: CASSVGLDSGISGYTF. The entire variable domain, with the rest obtained from reference TRBV9 and TRBJ1-2, is as follows: DSGVTQTPKHLITATGQRVTLRCSPRSGDLSVYWYQQSLDQGLQFLIQYYNGEERAKGNILERFSAQQFPDLHSELNLSSLELGDSALYFCASSVGLDSGISGYTFGSGTRLTVV.

This chain uses TRBV19 with TRBJ1-5; D ambiguous. CDR3 length: 13 amino acids. Germline V gene sequence: CDR1 LNHDA, CDR2 SQIVND (reference sequence). Trimming shortened V by 4 bases and J by 3 bases, and 7 bases separated the two germline ends. CDR3 nucleotide sequence: TGTGCCAGTAGTAGTCAGTACAATCAGCCCCAGCATTTT. Translating it yields CASSSQYNQPQHF.

V and J are TRBV5-5 and TRBJ1-4; 7 bases are shared with TRBD1. CDR1 is SGHKS and CDR2 is YYEKEE in the germline V gene (reference sequence). V shed 0 bases, J shed 6 bases, and the junction held 5 bases outside the gene matches. The CDR3 runs 15 residues. CDR3 sequence (DNA): TGTGCCAGCAGCTTGGACGGTGACAGGGATGAAAAACTGTTTTTT. Protein sequence: CASSLDGDRDEKLFF.

The V gene is TRBV10-3, the J gene TRBJ2-3; 9 nucleotides line up with TRBD2. The CDR3 sequence is 18 residues long. V lost 6 bases and J lost 1; bases outside the gene matches: 14. The germline V gene encodes CDR1 ENHRY and CDR2 SYGVKD. CDR3 DNA: TGTGCCATCAGGGGACTAAGGAGTAGCGGGGGCCGCACAGATACGCAGTATTTT. As protein: CAIRGLRSSGGRTDTQYF.

V is TRBV7-9 and J is TRBJ1-6; D is undetermined. Looked up from germline, CDR1 is SEHNR and CDR2 is FQNEAQ (reference sequence). Between the trimmed V and J ends, which lost 4 bases and 5 bases, there was a span of 3 bases. The CDR3 sequence is 12 residues long. The CDR3 here is CASSSNNSPLHF. The CDR3 DNA is TGTGCCAGCAGCTCAAATAATTCACCCCTCCACTTT. The whole variable domain, filled in from reference TRBV7-9 and TRBJ1-6, reads DTGVSQNPRHKITKRGQNVTFRCDPISEHNRLYWYRQTLGQGPEFLTYFQNEAQLEKSRLLSDRFSAERPKGSFSTLEIQRTEQGDSAMYLCASSSNNSPLHFGNGTRLTVT.